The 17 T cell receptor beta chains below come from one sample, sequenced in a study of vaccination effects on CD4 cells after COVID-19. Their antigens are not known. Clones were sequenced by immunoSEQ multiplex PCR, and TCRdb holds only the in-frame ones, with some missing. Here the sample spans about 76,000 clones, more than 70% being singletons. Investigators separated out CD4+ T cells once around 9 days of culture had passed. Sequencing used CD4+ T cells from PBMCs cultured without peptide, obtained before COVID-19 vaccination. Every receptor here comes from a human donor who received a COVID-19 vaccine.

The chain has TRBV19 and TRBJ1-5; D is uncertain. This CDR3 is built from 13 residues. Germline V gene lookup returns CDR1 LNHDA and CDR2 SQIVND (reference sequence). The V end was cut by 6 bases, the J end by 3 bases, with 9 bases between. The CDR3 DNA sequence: TGTGCCAGTAGCGTTAGCGTCAATCAGCCCCAGCATTTT. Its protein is CASSVSVNQPQHF.

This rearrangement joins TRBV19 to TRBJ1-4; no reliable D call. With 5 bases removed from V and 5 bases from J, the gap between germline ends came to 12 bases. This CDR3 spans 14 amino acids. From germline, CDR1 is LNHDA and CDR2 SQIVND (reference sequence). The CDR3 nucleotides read TGTGCCAGTAGTGCCGGGAGACAAAATGAAAAACTGTTTTTT. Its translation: CASSAGRQNEKLFF.

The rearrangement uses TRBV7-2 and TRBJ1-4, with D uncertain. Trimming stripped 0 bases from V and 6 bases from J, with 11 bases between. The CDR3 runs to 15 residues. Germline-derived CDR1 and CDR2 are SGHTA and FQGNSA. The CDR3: CASSLAQLKDEKLFF. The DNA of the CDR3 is TGTGCCAGCAGCTTAGCGCAGTTAAAGGATGAAAAACTGTTTTTT.

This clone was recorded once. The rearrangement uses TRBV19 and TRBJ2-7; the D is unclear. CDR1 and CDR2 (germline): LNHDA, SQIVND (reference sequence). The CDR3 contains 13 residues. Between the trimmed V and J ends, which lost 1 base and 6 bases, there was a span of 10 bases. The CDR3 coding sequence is TGTGCCAGTAGTATAGGGATCACTGGCGAGCAGTACGTC. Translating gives CASSIGITGEQYV.

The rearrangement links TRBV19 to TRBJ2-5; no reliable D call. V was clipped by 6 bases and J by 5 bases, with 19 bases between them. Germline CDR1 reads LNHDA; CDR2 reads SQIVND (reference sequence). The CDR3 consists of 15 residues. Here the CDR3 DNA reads TGTGCCAGTAGACCTCACACGGGCGGTTTGGAGACCCAGTACTTC. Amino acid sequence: CASRPHTGGLETQYF.

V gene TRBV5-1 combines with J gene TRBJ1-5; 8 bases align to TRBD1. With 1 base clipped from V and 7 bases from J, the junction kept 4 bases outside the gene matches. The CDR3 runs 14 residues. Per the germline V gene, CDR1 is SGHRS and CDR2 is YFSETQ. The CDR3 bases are TGCGCCAGCAGCTTGACAGGGGGGGACCAGCCCCAGCATTTT. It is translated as CASSLTGGDQPQHF.

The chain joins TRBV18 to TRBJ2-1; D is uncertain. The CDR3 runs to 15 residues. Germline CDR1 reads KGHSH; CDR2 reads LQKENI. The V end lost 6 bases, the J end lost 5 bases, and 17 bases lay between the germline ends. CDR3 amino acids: CASSATLAEHNEQFF. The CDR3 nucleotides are TGTGCCAGCTCCGCGACGTTGGCAGAGCACAATGAGCAGTTCTTC.

CDR3: CASSFGAGGYGYTF. CDR3 DNA sequence: TGCGCCAGCAGCTTCGGGGCAGGGGGCTATGGCTACACCTTC. This rearrangement joins TRBV5-1 to TRBJ1-2; 7 positions agree with TRBD1. The CDR3 loop spans 14 amino acids. Germline-derived CDR1 and CDR2 are SGHRS and YFSETQ. The V gene end was trimmed by 2 bases and the J gene end by 4 bases; junction bases not matched to a gene: 5.

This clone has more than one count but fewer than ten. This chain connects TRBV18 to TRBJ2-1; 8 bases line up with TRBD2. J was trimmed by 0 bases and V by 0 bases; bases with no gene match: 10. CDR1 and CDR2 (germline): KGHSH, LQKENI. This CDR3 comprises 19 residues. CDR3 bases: TGTGCCAGCTCACCACCCCGGCTAGCGGGCCCAAGCTCCTACAATGAGCAGTTCTTC. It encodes CASSPPRLAGPSSYNEQFF.

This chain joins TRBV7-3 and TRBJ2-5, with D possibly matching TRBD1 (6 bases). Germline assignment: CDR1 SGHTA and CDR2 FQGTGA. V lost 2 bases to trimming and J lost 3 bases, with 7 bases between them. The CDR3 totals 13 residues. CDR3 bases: TGTGCCAGCAGCTTAGACAGGAAAGAGACCCAGTACTTC. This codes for CASSLDRKETQYF.

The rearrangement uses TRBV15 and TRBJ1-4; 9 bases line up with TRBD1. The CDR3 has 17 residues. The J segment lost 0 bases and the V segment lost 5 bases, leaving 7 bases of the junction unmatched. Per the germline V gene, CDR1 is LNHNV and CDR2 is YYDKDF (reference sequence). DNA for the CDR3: TGTGCCACCAGCTCGATGGACAGGGGTGCAACTAATGAAAAACTGTTTTTT. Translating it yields CATSSMDRGATNEKLFF.

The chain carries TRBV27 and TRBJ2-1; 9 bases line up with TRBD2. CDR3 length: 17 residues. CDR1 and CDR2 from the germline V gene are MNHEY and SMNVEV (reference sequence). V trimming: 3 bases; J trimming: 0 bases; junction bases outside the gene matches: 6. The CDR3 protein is CASSFSLAGYSYNEQFF. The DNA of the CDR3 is TGTGCCAGCAGTTTCTCCCTAGCGGGGTACTCCTACAATGAGCAGTTCTTC.

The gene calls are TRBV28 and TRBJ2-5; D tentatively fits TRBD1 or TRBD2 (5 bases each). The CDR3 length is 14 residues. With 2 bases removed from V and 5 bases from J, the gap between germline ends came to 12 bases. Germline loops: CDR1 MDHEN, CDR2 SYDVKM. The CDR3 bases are TGTGCCAGCAGTTTAGGGACCTACCCGGAGACCCAGTACTTC. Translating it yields CASSLGTYPETQYF.

In DNA form, the CDR3 reads TGCGCCAGCAGCTTGGGAGGTCTAGGTAACGTAGATACGCAGTATTTT. Amino acid sequence: CASSLGGLGNVDTQYF. The V and J genes are TRBV5-1 and TRBJ2-3; D unresolved. Germline values: CDR1 SGHRS, CDR2 YFSETQ. This CDR3 contains 16 residues. Trimming pared 0 bases from V and 5 bases from J, leaving 16 bases between.

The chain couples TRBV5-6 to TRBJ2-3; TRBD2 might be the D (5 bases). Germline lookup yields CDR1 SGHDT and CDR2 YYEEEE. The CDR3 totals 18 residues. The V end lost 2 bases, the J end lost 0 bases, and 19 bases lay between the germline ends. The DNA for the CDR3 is TGTGCCAGCAGCTTCCGGCTAGCTCTGGGAAAAAGCACAGATACGCAGTATTTT. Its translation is CASSFRLALGKSTDTQYF.

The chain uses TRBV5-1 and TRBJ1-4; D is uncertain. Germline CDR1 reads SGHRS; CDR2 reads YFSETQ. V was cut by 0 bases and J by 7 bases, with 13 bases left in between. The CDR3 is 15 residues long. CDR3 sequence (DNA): TGCGCCAGCAGCTTGGCACGGGCCGTCGGTGAAAAACTGTTTTTT. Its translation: CASSLARAVGEKLFF.

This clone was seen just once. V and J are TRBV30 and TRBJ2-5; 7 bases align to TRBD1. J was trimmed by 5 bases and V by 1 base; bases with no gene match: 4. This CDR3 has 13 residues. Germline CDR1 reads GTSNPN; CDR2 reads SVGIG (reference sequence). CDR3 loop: CAWSGGGRETQYF. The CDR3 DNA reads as TGTGCCTGGAGTGGAGGGGGCAGGGAGACCCAGTACTTC. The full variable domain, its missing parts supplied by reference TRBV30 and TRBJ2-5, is SQTIHQWPATLVQPVGSPLSLECTVEGTSNPNLYWYRQAAGRGLQLLFYSVGIGQISSEVPQNLSASRPQDRQFILSSKKLLLSDSGFYLCAWSGGGRETQYFGPGTRLLVL.